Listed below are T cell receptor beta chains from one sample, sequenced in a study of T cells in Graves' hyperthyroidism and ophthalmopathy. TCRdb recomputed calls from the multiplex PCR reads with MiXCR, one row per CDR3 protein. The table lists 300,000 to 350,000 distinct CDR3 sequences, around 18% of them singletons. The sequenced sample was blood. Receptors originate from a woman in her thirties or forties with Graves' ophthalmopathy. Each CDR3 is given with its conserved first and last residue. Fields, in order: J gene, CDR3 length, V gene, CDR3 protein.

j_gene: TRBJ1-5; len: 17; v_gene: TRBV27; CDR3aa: CASSLLGQEYSNQPQLF
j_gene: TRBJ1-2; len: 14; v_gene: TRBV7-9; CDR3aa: CASSSGPLTYGYTF
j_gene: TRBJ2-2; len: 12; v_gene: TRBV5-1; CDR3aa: CASRVSPAELFF
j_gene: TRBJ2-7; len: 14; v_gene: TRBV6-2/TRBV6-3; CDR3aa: CASSYLGETYEQYF
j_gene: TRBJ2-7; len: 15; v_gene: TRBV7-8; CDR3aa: CASSRGTSFSYEQYF
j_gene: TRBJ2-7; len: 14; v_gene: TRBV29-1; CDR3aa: CSVQGQGATYEQYF
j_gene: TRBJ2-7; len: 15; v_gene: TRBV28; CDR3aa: CASSPNGGYSYEQYF
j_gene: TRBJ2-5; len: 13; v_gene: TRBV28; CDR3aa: CASSSGTRRTQYF
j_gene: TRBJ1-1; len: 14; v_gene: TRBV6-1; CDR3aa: CASIGGASYTEAFF
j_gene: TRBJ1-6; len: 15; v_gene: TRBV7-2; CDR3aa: CASSFDRGLYSPLHF
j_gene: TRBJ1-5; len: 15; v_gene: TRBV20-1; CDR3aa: CSARDVDSSNQPQHF
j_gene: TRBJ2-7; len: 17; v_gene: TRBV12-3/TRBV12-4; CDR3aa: CASSEVGGSGYSYEQYF
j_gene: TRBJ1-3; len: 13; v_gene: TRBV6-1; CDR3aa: CASSQGAGNTIYF
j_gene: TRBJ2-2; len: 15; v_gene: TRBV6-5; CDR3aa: CASRHRDRDTGELFF
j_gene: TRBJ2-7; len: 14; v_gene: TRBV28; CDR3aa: CASSLYYGDYEQYF
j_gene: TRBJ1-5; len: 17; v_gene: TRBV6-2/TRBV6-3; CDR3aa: CASRQHRDSHSNQPQHF
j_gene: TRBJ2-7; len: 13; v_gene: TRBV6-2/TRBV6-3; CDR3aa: CARSGFSVYEQYF
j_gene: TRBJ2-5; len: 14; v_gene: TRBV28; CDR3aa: CASRPQAHQETQYF
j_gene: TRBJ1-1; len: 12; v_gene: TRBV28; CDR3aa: CASNTGPTEAFF